This T cell receptor beta chain was sequenced for a study of T cell responses to AZD1222 COVID-19 vaccine. There are 17 residues in the CDR3. With 5 bases clipped from V and 5 bases from J, the junction kept 9 bases outside the gene matches. Germline V gene lookup returns CDR1 SNHLY and CDR2 FYNNEI. Here immunoSEQ multiplex PCR was the method, and the copy in TCRdb shows in-frame clones only, minus some. Among around 70,000 clones listed, around 79% were seen once. For this clone: Its antigen is unidentified.

General study findings and limits: White British people made up most donors, females outnumbered males, and clonal diversity was possibly underestimated. After the peak T cell response, and only then, were repertoires sampled. Only a handful of AZD1222 recipients, more than 5 in all, had baseline seropositivity.

The receptor's source is an adult in good health. The input for sequencing was peripheral blood, taken on day 0 of MenACWY control vaccination. This chain links TRBV2 with TRBJ2-5; 15 nucleotides match TRBD2. CDR3 residues: CASSSLGLAGGYETQYF. The CDR3 DNA is TGTGCCAGCAGTTCACTAGGACTAGCGGGGGGGTACGAGACCCAGTACTTC.